The present T cell receptor (beta chain) was sequenced within a study of prognosis after radiotherapy for stage I lung cancer. Across the whole study: Adenocarcinoma was the tumor type in approximately 12 patients, squamous cell carcinoma in about seven.

The V and J ends lost 4 bases and 7 bases respectively, with 17 bases between them. The germline V gene has CDR1 SGHTA and CDR2 FQGNSA. This CDR3 contains 14 residues. Genomic DNA was subjected to two-round multiplex PCR for amplification of TCR beta CDR3. First-round PCR, the initial amplification, used primers specific to each TRBV and TRBJ gene. TCRdb independently ran MiXCR on the multiplex PCR reads; one entry per CDR3 protein. This repertoire shows 20,000 to 30,000 distinct CDR3 sequences, roughly two fifths found once; its top ten account for less than 40%. The sequence was obtained from a donor of 50 years or more with non-small cell lung cancer. This rearrangement joins TRBV7-2 to TRBJ2-7, with no clear D. Here the sequenced sample was PBMCs, taken before or after stereotactic body radiation therapy (not recorded which). CDR3 protein: CASSSSVLGNEQYF. The DNA for the CDR3 is TGTGCCAGCAGCTCATCGGTTCTTGGGAATGAGCAGTACTTC.